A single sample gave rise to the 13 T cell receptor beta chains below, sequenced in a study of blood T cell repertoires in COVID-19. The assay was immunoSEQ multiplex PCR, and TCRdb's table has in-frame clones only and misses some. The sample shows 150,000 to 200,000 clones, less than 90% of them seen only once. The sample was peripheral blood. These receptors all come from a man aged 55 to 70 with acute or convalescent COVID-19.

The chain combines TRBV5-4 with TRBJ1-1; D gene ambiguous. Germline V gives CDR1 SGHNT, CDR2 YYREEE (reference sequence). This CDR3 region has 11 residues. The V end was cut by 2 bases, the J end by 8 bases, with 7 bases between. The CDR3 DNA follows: TGTGCCAGCAGCTTAGAGTCCGAAGCTTTCTTT. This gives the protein CASSLESEAFF.

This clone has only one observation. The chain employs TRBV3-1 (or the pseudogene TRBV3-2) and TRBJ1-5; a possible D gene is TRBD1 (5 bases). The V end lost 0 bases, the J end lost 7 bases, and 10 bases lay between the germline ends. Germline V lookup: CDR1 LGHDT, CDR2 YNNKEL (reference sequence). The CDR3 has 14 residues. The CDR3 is CASSQDLKGQPQHF. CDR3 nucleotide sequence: TGTGCCAGCAGCCAAGATTTGAAGGGGCAGCCCCAGCATTTT.

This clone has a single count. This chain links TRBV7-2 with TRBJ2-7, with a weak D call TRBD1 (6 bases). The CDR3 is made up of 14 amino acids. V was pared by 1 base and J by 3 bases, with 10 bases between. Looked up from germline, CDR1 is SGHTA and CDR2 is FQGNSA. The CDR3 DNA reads TGTGCCAGCAGCTTAGGTCTAGGGGGCTACGAGCAGTACTTC. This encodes CASSLGLGGYEQYF.

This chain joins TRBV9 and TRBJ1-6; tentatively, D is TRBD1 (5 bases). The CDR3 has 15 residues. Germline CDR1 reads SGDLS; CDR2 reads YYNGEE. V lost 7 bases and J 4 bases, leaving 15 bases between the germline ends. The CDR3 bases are TGTGCCAGCCAGGGAGGACCGTTATATAATTCACCCCTCCACTTT. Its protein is CASQGGPLYNSPLHF.

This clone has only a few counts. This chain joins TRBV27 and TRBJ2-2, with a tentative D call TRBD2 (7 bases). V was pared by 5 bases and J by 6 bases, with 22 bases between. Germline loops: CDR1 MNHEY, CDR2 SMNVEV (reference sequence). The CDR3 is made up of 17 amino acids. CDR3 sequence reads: CASSLGGAMGRPGELFF. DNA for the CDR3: TGTGCCAGCAGTCTGGGGGGGGCTATGGGGAGACCCGGGGAGCTGTTTTTT.

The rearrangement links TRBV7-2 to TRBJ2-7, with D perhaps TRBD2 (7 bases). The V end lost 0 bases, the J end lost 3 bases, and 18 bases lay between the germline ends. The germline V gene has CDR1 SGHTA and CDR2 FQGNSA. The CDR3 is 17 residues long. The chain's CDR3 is CASSLAPLTGGGYEQYF. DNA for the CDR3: TGTGCCAGCAGCTTAGCTCCTTTGACAGGCGGGGGCTACGAGCAGTACTTC.

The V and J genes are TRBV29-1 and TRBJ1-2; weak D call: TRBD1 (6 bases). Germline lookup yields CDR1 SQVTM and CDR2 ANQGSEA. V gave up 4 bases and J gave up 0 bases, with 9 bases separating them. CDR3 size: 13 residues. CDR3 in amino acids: CSVGTASNYGYTF. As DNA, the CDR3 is TGCAGCGTTGGGACAGCCTCTAACTATGGCTACACCTTC. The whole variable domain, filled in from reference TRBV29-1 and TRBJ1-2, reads SAVISQKPSRDICQRGTSLTIQCQVDSQVTMMFWYRQQPGQSLTLIATANQGSEATYESGFVIDKFPISRPNLTFSTLTVSNMSPEDSSIYLCSVGTASNYGYTFGSGTRLTVV.

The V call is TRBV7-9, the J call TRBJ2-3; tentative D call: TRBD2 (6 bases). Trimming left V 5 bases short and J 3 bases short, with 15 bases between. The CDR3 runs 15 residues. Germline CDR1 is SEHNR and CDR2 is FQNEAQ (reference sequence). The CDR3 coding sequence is TGTGCCAGCAGCCGTCGGGGGTCGCAAACAGATACGCAGTATTTT. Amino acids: CASSRRGSQTDTQYF.

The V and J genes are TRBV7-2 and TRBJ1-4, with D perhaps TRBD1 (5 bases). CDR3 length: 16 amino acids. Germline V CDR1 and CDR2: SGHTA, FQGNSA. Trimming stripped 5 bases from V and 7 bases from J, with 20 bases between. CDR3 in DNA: TGTGCCAGCAGCACTAAGGTGGCAGGGCGTACTGAAAAACTGTTTTTT. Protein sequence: CASSTKVAGRTEKLFF. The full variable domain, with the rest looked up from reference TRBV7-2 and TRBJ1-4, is GAGVSQSPSNKVTEKGKDVELRCDPISGHTALYWYRQSLGQGLEFLIYFQGNSAPDKSGLPSDRFSAERTGGSVSTLTIQRTQQEDSAVYLCASSTKVAGRTEKLFFGSGTQLSVL.

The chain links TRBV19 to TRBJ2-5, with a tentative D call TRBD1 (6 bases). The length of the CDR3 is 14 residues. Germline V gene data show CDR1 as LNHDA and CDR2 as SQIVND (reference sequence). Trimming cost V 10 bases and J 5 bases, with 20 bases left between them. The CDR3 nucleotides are TGTGCCACCTCACCGGACAGCTTCGGGGAGACCCAGTACTTC. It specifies CATSPDSFGETQYF.

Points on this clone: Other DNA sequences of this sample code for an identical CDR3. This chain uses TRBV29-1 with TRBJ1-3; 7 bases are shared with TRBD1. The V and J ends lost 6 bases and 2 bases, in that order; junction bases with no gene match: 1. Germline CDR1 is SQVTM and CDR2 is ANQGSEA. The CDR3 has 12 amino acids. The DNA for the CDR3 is TGCAGCGTGCAGGGGGCTGGAAACACCATATATTTT. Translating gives CSVQGAGNTIYF.

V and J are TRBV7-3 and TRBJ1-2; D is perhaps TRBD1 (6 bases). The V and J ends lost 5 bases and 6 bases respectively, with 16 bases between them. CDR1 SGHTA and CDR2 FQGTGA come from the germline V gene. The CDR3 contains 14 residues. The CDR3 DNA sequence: TGTGCCAGCAGCCGCGATAATACAGGGCATGGCTACACCTTC. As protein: CASSRDNTGHGYTF.

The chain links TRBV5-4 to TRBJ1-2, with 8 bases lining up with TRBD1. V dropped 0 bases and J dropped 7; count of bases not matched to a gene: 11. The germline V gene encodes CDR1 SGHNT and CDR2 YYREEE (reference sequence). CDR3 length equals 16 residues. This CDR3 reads CASSLDRGSLSGGYTF. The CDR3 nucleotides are TGTGCCAGCAGCTTGGACAGGGGGTCGTTAAGCGGTGGCTACACCTTC.